The 20 T cell receptor beta chains presented below share a single source sample, sequenced in a study of T-cell reconstitution after alpha-beta-depleted transplantation in children. Molecular barcoding with unique molecular identifiers was used for the TCRbeta library. TCRdb analysed the PCR reads with MiXCR anew, one entry per CDR3 protein. The sample includes 450,000 to 500,000 distinct CDR3 sequences, about an eighth of them seen just once. This specimen consisted of PBMCs from the stem cell graft donor, obtained from the stem cell graft. These receptors all come from a human donor who donated a stem cell graft to a child with combined immunodeficiency.

This chain joins TRBV18 and TRBJ2-7; 11 bases fit TRBD1. Per the germline V gene, CDR1 is KGHSH and CDR2 is LQKENI. This CDR3 is 16 amino acids long. V dropped 1 base and J dropped 3; count of bases not matched to a gene: 5. CDR3 nucleotides: TGTGCCAGCTCACCACGTACAGGGACAGGGGGCTACGAGCAGTACTTC. Translated: CASSPRTGTGGYEQYF. Combining the CDR3 with reference TRBV18 and TRBJ2-7 gives the whole variable domain NAGVMQNPRHLVRRRGQEARLRCSPMKGHSHVYWYRQLPEEGLKFMVYLQKENIIDESGMPKERFSAEFPKEGPSILRIQQVVRGDSAAYFCASSPRTGTGGYEQYFGPGTRLTVT.

The table lists this clonotype with many counts. The V and J genes are TRBV24-1 and TRBJ2-3, with 8 bases that match TRBD1. Per germline, CDR1 KGHDR and CDR2 SFDVKD. The CDR3 has 14 residues. Trimming took 9 bases from V and 2 from J; bases not matched to a gene: 6. The chain's CDR3 is CATVGTGNTDTQYF. The DNA for the CDR3 is TGTGCCACCGTTGGGACAGGAAACACAGATACGCAGTATTTT.

The chain combines TRBV5-1 with TRBJ2-2, with 9 bases identical to TRBD1. CDR3 length equals 14 residues. Germline lookup yields CDR1 SGHRS and CDR2 YFSETQ. Trimming at V came to 3 bases and at J to 6 bases, leaving 3 bases not matched to a gene. Here the CDR3 reads CASSSRDRAGELFF. The CDR3 DNA reads as TGCGCCAGCAGCTCCCGGGACAGGGCCGGGGAGCTGTTTTTT. Combining the CDR3 with reference TRBV5-1 and TRBJ2-2 gives the whole variable domain KAGVTQTPRYLIKTRGQQVTLSCSPISGHRSVSWYQQTPGQGLQFLFEYFSETQRNKGNFPGRFSGRQFSNSRSEMNVSTLELGDSALYLCASSSRDRAGELFFGEGSRLTVL.

This clonotype was found many times. The chain links TRBV5-4 to TRBJ1-3; D is uncertain. The CDR3 length is 13 residues. With 4 bases removed from V and 4 bases from J, the gap between germline ends came to 9 bases. Germline V gene lookup returns CDR1 SGHNT and CDR2 YYREEE (reference sequence). The CDR3 is CASSRASGNTIYF. For the CDR3, the DNA is TGTGCCAGCAGCAGGGCGTCCGGAAACACCATATATTTT.

This clonotype appeared many times. J is TRBJ2-5 and V is TRBV5-1; 12 nucleotides agree with TRBD2. The CDR3 length is 16 residues. V was clipped by 3 bases and J by 2 bases; unmatched bases: 5. Germline-derived CDR1 and CDR2 are SGHRS and YFSETQ. CDR3 bases: TGCGCCAGCAGCTGGGGACTAGCGGGCCCTCAAGAGACCCAGTACTTC. As protein: CASSWGLAGPQETQYF.

This clonotype came up a few times. This chain joins TRBV10-3 and TRBJ2-3, with a possible D match to TRBD1 (7 bases). Germline-derived CDR1 and CDR2 are ENHRY and SYGVKD. The germline V and J ends were trimmed by 4 bases and 2 bases, with 22 bases remaining between them. CDR3 length equals 18 residues. CDR3 residues: CAISVSRGTALSTDTQYF. CDR3 DNA: TGTGCCATCAGTGTTAGTCGGGGGACAGCGTTGTCCACAGATACGCAGTATTTT.

This clonotype was seen more than once but under ten times. V is TRBV6-2 or TRBV6-3 and J is TRBJ1-1, with 9 bases aligning to TRBD1. This CDR3 spans 15 amino acids. V dropped 2 bases and J dropped 3; count of bases not matched to a gene: 4. The germline V gene encodes CDR1 MNHEY and CDR2 SVGEGT. This CDR3 reads CASSYETGGYTEAFF. As DNA, the CDR3 is TGTGCCAGCAGTTACGAAACAGGGGGCTACACTGAAGCTTTCTTT.

The rearrangement uses TRBV29-1 and TRBJ2-3; 7 bases are shared with TRBD1. Germline V gives CDR1 SQVTM, CDR2 ANQGSEA. CDR3 length: 14 amino acids. The trim removed 6 bases at V and 0 bases at J, leaving 6 bases unmatched. The CDR3 sequence: CSVHRGYSTDTQYF. The CDR3 region has the DNA TGCAGCGTACACAGGGGCTATAGCACAGATACGCAGTATTTT.

The rearrangement uses TRBV10-3 and TRBJ2-2; 9 nucleotides agree with TRBD2. The CDR3 totals 19 residues. The junction had 9 bases not matched to a gene; V was cut back by 0 bases and J by 1 base. Germline V gene sequence: CDR1 ENHRY, CDR2 SYGVKD. This CDR3 reads CAISESIRRLAENTGELFF. CDR3 DNA: TGTGCCATCAGTGAGTCCATCCGGAGACTAGCGGAGAACACCGGGGAGCTGTTTTTT.

The gene calls are TRBV15 and TRBJ1-2, with a tentative D call TRBD1 (5 bases). Germline lookup yields CDR1 LNHNV and CDR2 YYDKDF (reference sequence). CDR3 length: 15 residues. Deletions cut 1 base from V and 4 bases from J, with 13 bases between. CDR3 region: CATSRVRGASYGYTF. DNA for the CDR3: TGTGCCACCAGCAGAGTTAGGGGCGCCAGCTATGGCTACACCTTC.

This clonotype was observed at least ten times. This chain links TRBV6-2 or TRBV6-3 with TRBJ2-6, with D perhaps being TRBD1 or TRBD2 (6 bases each). The V end lost 5 bases, the J end lost 0 bases, and 14 bases lay between the germline ends. CDR3 size: 17 residues. CDR1 and CDR2 (germline): MNHEY, SVGEGT. Here the CDR3 DNA reads TGTGCCAGCAGTAGGGGGACTCTGCACTCTGGGGCCAACGTCCTGACTTTC. It is translated as CASSRGTLHSGANVLTF.

Here the CDR3 reads CASSLVGAASGQETQYF. CDR3 nucleotide sequence: TGTGCCAGCAGCTTAGTAGGCGCGGCTAGCGGACAAGAGACCCAGTACTTC. This chain joins TRBV7-8 and TRBJ2-5; 7 bases map to TRBD2. The CDR3 is 17 residues long. J lost 2 bases, V lost 1 base, and 10 bases had no gene match. Looked up from germline, CDR1 is SGHVS and CDR2 is FQNEAQ.

In this sample, this clonotype turned up a few times. This chain uses TRBV5-1 with TRBJ2-4; possible D gene TRBD1, 5 bases. Trimming shortened V by 4 bases and J by 0 bases, and 17 bases separated the two germline ends. CDR1 SGHRS and CDR2 YFSETQ come from the germline V gene. The CDR3 consists of 17 residues. The chain's CDR3 is CASSSSTQVLAKNIQYF. The CDR3 DNA sequence: TGCGCCAGCAGCAGTTCTACACAGGTCTTAGCCAAAAACATTCAGTACTTC.

This clonotype showed up many times. The chain employs TRBV18 and TRBJ2-7; D possibly uses TRBD1 or TRBD2 (5 bases each). V shed 4 bases and J shed 3 bases, with 22 bases lying between them. The germline V gene has CDR1 KGHSH and CDR2 LQKENI. The CDR3 length is 17 residues. The CDR3 region has the DNA TGTGCCAGCTCACTCCGAGCAACAGGAGAGGGAAGCTACGAGCAGTACTTC. It encodes CASSLRATGEGSYEQYF. Using reference TRBV18 and TRBJ2-7 for the parts outside the CDR3, the full variable domain is NAGVMQNPRHLVRRRGQEARLRCSPMKGHSHVYWYRQLPEEGLKFMVYLQKENIIDESGMPKERFSAEFPKEGPSILRIQQVVRGDSAAYFCASSLRATGEGSYEQYFGPGTRLTVT.

This clonotype was recorded many times. The CDR3 DNA reads as TGTGCCAGCAGCTTAGAAGGTGGCTCTGGAAACACCATATATTTT. Its protein product is CASSLEGGSGNTIYF. The rearrangement uses TRBV13 and TRBJ1-3; D gene unclear. In germline, CDR1 is PRHDT, CDR2 FYEKMQ (reference sequence). V was trimmed by 1 base and J by 0 bases, leaving 7 bases between them. This CDR3 is built from 15 residues.

The sample holds many counts of this clonotype. The gene calls are TRBV12-3 or TRBV12-4 and TRBJ2-3; a weak D match, TRBD2 (7 bases). Trimming shortened V by 3 bases and J by 5 bases, and 12 bases separated the two germline ends. This CDR3 contains 14 residues. The CDR3 protein is CASSFRGAGDTQYF. CDR3 DNA: TGTGCCAGCAGTTTTCGGGGGGCGGGAGATACGCAGTATTTT.

This clonotype was seen only a few times. This chain uses TRBV12-3 or TRBV12-4 with TRBJ2-5; D gene unclear. Trimming removed 2 bases from V and 4 bases from J, with 8 bases in between. The CDR3 totals 13 residues. Here the CDR3 reads CASSLIVTETQYF. The DNA for the CDR3 is TGTGCCAGCAGTTTAATCGTGACAGAGACCCAGTACTTC.

Many counts were recorded for this clonotype. The chain carries TRBV7-8 and TRBJ2-1, with a possible D match to TRBD1 (6 bases). Deletions cut 1 base from V and 6 bases from J, with 10 bases between. CDR1 and CDR2 (germline): SGHVS, FQNEAQ. CDR3 length: 14 amino acids. The CDR3 loop is CASSLETGPNEQFF. For the CDR3, the DNA is TGTGCCAGCAGCTTAGAGACAGGTCCCAATGAGCAGTTCTTC.

This clonotype occurred many times. The chain is built from TRBV3-1 and TRBJ2-1, with 9 bases lining up with TRBD1. Per germline, CDR1 LGHDT and CDR2 YNNKEL (reference sequence). J was trimmed by 8 bases and V by 2 bases; bases with no gene match: 7. CDR3 length equals 15 residues. The CDR3 is CASSQWDRVEDEQFF. CDR3 bases: TGTGCCAGCAGCCAATGGGACAGGGTGGAGGATGAGCAGTTCTTC.

V and J are TRBV12-3 or TRBV12-4 and TRBJ2-2; D is undetermined. The CDR3 is 15 amino acids. Between the trimmed V and J ends, which lost 6 bases and 0 bases, there was a span of 11 bases. The CDR3, as DNA: TGTGCCAGCAGGGCCTTCGCAGCGAACACCGGGGAGCTGTTTTTT. Its translation is CASRAFAANTGELFF.